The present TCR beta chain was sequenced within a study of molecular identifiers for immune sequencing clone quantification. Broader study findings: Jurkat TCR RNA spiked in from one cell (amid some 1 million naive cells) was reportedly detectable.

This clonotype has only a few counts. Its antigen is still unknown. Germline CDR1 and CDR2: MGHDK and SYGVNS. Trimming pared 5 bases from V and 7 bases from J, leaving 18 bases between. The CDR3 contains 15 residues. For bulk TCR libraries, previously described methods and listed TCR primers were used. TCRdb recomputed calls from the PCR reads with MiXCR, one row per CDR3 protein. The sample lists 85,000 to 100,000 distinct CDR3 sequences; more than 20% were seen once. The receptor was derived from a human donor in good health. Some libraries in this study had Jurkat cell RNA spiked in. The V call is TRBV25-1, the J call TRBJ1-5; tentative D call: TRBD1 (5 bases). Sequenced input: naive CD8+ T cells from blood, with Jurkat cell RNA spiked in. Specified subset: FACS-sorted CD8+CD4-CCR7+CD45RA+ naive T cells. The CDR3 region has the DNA TGTGCCAGCAGTCCGCTGGGGGGGGGACCCCAGCCCCAGCATTTT. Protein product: CASSPLGGGPQPQHF.